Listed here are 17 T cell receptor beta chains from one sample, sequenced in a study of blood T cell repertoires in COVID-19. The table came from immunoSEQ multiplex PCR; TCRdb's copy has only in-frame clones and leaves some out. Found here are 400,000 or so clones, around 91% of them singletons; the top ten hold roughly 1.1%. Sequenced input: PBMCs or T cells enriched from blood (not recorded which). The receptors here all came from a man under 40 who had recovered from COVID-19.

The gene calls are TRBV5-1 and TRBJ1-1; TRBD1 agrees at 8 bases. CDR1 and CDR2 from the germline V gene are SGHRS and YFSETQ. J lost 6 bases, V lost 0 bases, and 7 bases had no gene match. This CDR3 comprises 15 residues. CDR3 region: CASSLGQGALSEAFF. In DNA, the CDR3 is TGCGCCAGCAGCTTGGGTCAGGGGGCCCTGTCTGAAGCTTTCTTT.

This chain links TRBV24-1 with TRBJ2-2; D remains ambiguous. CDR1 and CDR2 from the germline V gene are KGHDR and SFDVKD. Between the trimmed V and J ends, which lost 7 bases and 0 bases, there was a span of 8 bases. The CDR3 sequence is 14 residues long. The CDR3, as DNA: TGTGCCACCAGATCGACAACGAACACCGGGGAGCTGTTTTTT. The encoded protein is CATRSTTNTGELFF.

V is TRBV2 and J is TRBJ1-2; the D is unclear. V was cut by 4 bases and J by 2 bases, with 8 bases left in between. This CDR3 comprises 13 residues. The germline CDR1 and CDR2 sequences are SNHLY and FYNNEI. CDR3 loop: CASSVAGNYGYTF. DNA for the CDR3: TGTGCCAGCAGTGTGGCGGGGAACTATGGCTACACCTTC.

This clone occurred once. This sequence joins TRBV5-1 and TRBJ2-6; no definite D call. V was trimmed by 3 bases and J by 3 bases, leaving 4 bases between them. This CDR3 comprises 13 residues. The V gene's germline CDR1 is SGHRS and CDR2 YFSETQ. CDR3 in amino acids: CASSSGGANVLTF. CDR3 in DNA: TGCGCCAGCAGCTCCGGTGGGGCCAACGTCCTGACTTTC.

The CDR3 coding sequence is TGCGCCAGCAGCTTGATAGGGGGCCCTGAGCAGTTCTTC. Its protein product is CASSLIGGPEQFF. The rearrangement joins TRBV5-1 to TRBJ2-1; 7 positions match TRBD1. V dropped 1 base and J dropped 9; count of bases not matched to a gene: 4. CDR1 SGHRS and CDR2 YFSETQ come from the germline V gene. CDR3 length: 13 amino acids.

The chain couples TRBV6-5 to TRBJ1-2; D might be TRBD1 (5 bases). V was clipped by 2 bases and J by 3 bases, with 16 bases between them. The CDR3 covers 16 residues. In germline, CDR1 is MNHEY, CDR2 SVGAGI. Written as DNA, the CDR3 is TGTGCCAGCAGTTACGATAAACGGCAGGGATACTATGGCTACACCTTC. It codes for CASSYDKRQGYYGYTF.

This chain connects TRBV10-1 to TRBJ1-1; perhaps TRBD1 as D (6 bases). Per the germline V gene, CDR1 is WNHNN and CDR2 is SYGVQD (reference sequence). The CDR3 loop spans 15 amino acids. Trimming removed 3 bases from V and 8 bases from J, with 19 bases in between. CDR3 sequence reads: CASSETDSLPREAFF. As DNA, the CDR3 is TGCGCCAGCAGTGAAACGGACAGCTTACCGAGGGAAGCTTTCTTT.

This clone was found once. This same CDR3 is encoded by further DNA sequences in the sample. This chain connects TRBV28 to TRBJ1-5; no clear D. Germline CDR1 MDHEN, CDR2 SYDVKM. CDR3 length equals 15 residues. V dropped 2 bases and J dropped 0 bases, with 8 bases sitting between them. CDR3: CASSLPSYSNQPQHF. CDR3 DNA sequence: TGTGCCAGCAGTTTACCGAGTTATAGCAATCAGCCCCAGCATTTT.

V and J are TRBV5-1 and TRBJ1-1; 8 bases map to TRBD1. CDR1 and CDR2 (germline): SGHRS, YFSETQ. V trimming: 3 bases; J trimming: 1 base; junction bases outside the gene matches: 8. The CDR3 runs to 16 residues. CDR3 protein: CASSWRTGPGNTEAFF. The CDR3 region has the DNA TGCGCCAGCAGCTGGAGGACAGGGCCCGGGAACACTGAAGCTTTCTTT.

The CDR3 sequence is CASSLAQQGGSGNTIYF. CDR3 nucleotides: TGCGCCAGCAGCTTGGCGCAACAGGGGGGCTCTGGAAACACCATATATTTT. The V and J genes are TRBV5-1 and TRBJ1-3; 8 positions agree with TRBD1. V gave up 0 bases and J gave up 0 bases; unmatched junction bases: 5. Germline CDR1 SGHRS, CDR2 YFSETQ. CDR3 length: 17 residues.

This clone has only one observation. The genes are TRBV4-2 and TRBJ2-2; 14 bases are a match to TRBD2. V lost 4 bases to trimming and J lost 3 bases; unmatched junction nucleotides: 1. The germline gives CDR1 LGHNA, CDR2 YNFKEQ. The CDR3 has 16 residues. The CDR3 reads CASSLGLAGDTGELFF. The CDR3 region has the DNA TGTGCCAGCAGCCTGGGACTAGCGGGGGACACCGGGGAGCTGTTTTTT.

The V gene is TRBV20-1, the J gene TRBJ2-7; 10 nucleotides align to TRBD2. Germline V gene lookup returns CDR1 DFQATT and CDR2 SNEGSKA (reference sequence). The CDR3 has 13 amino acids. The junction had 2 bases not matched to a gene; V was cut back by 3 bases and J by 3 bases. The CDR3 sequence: CSASTSGNYEQYF. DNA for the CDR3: TGCAGTGCTAGTACTAGCGGGAACTACGAGCAGTACTTC.

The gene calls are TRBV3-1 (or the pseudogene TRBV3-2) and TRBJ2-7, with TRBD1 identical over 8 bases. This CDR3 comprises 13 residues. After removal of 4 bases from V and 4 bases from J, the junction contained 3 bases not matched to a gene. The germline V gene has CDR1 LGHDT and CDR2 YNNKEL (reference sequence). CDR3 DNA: TGTGCCAGCAGCCCGACAGGGGCTTACGAGCAGTACTTC. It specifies CASSPTGAYEQYF.

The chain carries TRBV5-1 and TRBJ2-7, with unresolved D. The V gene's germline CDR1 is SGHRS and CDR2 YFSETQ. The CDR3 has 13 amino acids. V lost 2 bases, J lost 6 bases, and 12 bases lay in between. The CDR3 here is CASSFSGGLEQYF. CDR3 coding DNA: TGCGCCAGCAGCTTTTCCGGTGGGCTCGAGCAGTACTTC.

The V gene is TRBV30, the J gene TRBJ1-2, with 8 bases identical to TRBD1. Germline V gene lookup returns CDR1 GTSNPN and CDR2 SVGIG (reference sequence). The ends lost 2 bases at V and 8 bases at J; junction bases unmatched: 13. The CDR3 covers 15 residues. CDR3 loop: CAWSRPDREGPGYTF. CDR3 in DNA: TGTGCCTGGAGTAGACCGGACAGGGAGGGTCCCGGCTACACCTTC.

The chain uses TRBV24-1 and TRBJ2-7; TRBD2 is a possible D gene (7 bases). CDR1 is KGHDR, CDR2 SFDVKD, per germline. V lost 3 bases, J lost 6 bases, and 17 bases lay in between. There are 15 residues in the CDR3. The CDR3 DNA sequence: TGTGCCACCAGTGATCGGCGGGGGCCAGGGTTCGAGCAGTACTTC. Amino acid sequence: CATSDRRGPGFEQYF.

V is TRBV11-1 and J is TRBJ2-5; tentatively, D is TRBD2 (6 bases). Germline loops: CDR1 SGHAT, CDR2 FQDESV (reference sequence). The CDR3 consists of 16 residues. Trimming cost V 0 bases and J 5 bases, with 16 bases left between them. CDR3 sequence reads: CASSLAPGALAETQYF. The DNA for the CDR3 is TGTGCCAGCAGCTTAGCCCCGGGAGCGCTCGCGGAGACCCAGTACTTC.